This entry lists 11 T cell receptor beta chains sequenced from one sample in a study of T-cell reconstitution after alpha-beta-depleted transplantation in children. Unique molecular identifiers were incorporated during preparation of the TCRbeta library. TCRdb reprocessed the PCR reads with MiXCR, giving one entry per CDR3 protein. The sample includes around 580,000 distinct CDR3 sequences, more than 20% seen only once; the top ten take 13% to 15%. The sequencing here drew on PBMCs, mostly from graft donor cells, taken 360 days after TCRalphabeta/CD19-depleted stem cell transplant. All receptors derive from a boy younger than two who had a stem cell transplant for acute myeloid leukemia, so the T cells may come from the graft donor.

This clonotype occurred many times. This chain links TRBV7-6 with TRBJ2-3; 7 nucleotides line up with TRBD1. Germline V gene data show CDR1 as SGHVS and CDR2 as FNYEAQ. The CDR3 has 14 residues. V was clipped by 4 bases and J by 2 bases; unmatched bases: 3. CDR3 sequence reads: CASSYRGVTDTQYF. The CDR3 nucleotides read TGTGCCAGCAGCTACAGGGGTGTCACAGATACGCAGTATTTT.

This clonotype came up a few times. V is TRBV20-1 and J is TRBJ2-5; the D is unclear. This CDR3 is built from 14 residues. V lost 3 bases and J lost 2, with 13 bases in between. In germline, CDR1 is DFQATT, CDR2 SNEGSKA (reference sequence). The DNA for the CDR3 is TGCAGTGCTAGGTCTTTAGCTGGACAAGAGACCCAGTACTTC. The encoded protein is CSARSLAGQETQYF.

This clonotype was seen a handful of times. The V call is TRBV12-3 or TRBV12-4, the J call TRBJ2-5; possibly TRBD2 for D (6 bases). Trimming shortened V by 3 bases and J by 5 bases, and 10 bases separated the two germline ends. The CDR3 is made up of 13 amino acids. As DNA, the CDR3 is TGTGCCAGCAGTTTGGGGGGTTGGGAGACCCAGTACTTC. Amino acid sequence: CASSLGGWETQYF.

This clonotype was counted between two and nine times. V and J are TRBV6-1 and TRBJ2-5; TRBD2 is a possible D gene (6 bases). The CDR3 is 14 residues long. V was cut by 5 bases and J by 2 bases, with 12 bases left in between. Germline-derived CDR1 and CDR2 are MNHNS and SASEGT. The CDR3: CASSRAGPQETQYF. The DNA of the CDR3 is TGTGCCAGCAGTCGCGCGGGGCCGCAAGAGACCCAGTACTTC.

This clonotype was counted only a few times. The chain is built from TRBV5-6 and TRBJ2-1; possible D gene TRBD1, 6 bases. Germline-derived CDR1 and CDR2 are SGHDT and YYEEEE. Trimming took 4 bases from V and 8 from J, leaving 16 bases between them. The CDR3 has 14 residues. As DNA, the CDR3 is TGTGCCAGCAGCCCCGGCTTTGGGGGCCATGAGCAGTTCTTC. This encodes CASSPGFGGHEQFF.

This clonotype was recorded many times. In DNA, the CDR3 is TGTGCCAGCAGCCATAGTCGGTACAATGAGCAGTTCTTC. It encodes CASSHSRYNEQFF. The chain links TRBV5-5 to TRBJ2-1; D is unresolved. The germline V gene has CDR1 SGHKS and CDR2 YYEKEE (reference sequence). CDR3 length: 13 residues. Trimming removed 4 bases from V and 4 bases from J, with 9 bases in between. Based on the CDR3 plus reference TRBV5-5 and TRBJ2-1, the full variable domain is DAGVTQSPTHLIKTRGQQVTLRCSPISGHKSVSWYQQVLGQGPQFIFQYYEKEERGRGNFPDRFSARQFPNYSSELNVNALLLGDSALYLCASSHSRYNEQFFGPGTRLTVL.

This clonotype was seen a handful of times. The V and J genes are TRBV6-6 and TRBJ2-7; D gene uncertain. This CDR3 comprises 13 residues. The germline V gene encodes CDR1 MNHNY and CDR2 SVGAGI (reference sequence). V gave up 6 bases and J gave up 0 bases, with 9 bases separating them. CDR3 in DNA: TGTGCCAGCAGCCGTCCTAGCTCCTACGAGCAGTACTTC. This encodes CASSRPSSYEQYF.

The sample holds many counts of this clonotype. The chain is built from TRBV15 and TRBJ2-4, with D unresolved. There are 14 residues in the CDR3. Per germline, CDR1 LNHNV and CDR2 YYDKDF (reference sequence). Trimming pared 1 base from V and 1 base from J, leaving 5 bases between. As DNA, the CDR3 is TGTGCCACCAGCAGAGGGATGGCCAAAAACATTCAGTACTTC. Its translation: CATSRGMAKNIQYF. Together with reference TRBV15 and TRBJ2-4, the CDR3 gives the full variable domain: DAMVIQNPRYQVTQFGKPVTLSCSQTLNHNVMYWYQQKSSQAPKLLFHYYDKDFNNEADTPDNFQSRRPNTSFCFLDIRSPGLGDTAMYLCATSRGMAKNIQYFGAGTRLSVL.

The sample holds many counts of this clonotype. The chain joins TRBV20-1 to TRBJ2-1; the match to TRBD2 covers 9 bases. Germline lookup yields CDR1 DFQATT and CDR2 SNEGSKA (reference sequence). This CDR3 is built from 14 residues. V lost 3 bases, J lost 8 bases, and 8 bases stayed unmatched. DNA of the CDR3: TGCAGTGCTAGTCGTAGCGGGGGATGGGATGAGCAGTTCTTC. It encodes CSASRSGGWDEQFF.

This clonotype appeared many times. The chain uses TRBV28 and TRBJ1-2; D not resolved. Germline values: CDR1 MDHEN, CDR2 SYDVKM. This CDR3 comprises 15 residues. V dropped 1 base and J dropped 4 bases, with 13 bases sitting between them. CDR3 DNA sequence: TGTGCCAGCAGTTTATTATACCCCGACTTCTATGGCTACACCTTC. It translates to CASSLLYPDFYGYTF.

V gene TRBV5-6 combines with J gene TRBJ2-1; D remains unclear. The CDR3 loop spans 16 amino acids. In germline, CDR1 is SGHDT, CDR2 YYEEEE. V lost 0 bases and J 0 bases, leaving 10 bases between the germline ends. The CDR3 nucleotides are TGTGCCAGCAGCTTGGGGCACCTAAGCTCCTACAATGAGCAGTTCTTC. As protein: CASSLGHLSSYNEQFF.